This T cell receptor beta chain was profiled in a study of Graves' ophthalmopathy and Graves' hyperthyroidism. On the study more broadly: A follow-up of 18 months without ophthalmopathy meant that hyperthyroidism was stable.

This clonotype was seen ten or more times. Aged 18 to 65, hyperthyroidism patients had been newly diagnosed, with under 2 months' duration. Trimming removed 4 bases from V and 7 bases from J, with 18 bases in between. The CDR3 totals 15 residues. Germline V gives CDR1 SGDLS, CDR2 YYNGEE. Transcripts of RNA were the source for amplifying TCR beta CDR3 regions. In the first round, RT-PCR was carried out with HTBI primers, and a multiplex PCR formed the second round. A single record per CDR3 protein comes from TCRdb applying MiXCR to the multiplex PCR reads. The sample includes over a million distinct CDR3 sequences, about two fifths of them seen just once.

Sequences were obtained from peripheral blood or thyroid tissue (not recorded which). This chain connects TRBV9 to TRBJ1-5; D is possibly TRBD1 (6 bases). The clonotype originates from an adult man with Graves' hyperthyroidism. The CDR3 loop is CASSPHGTFGQPQHF. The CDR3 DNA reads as TGTGCCAGCAGCCCCCATGGGACATTTGGGCAGCCCCAGCATTTT.